Each of the 14 T cell receptor beta chains below was sequenced from the same sample in a study of blood T cells in healthy people across ages. With a J-beta primer mix and a sample-barcoded 5' primer, a second PCR ran roughly 6 to 11 cycles. Via MiXCR, TCRdb re-called the 5' RACE reads, giving one row per CDR3 protein. Among some 640,000 distinct CDR3 sequences listed, approximately 30% were seen once. Specimen: blood. Source of these receptors: an elderly woman in good health.

A word on this clonotype: A read error may account for a junction end that differs from germline. The chain carries TRBV19 and TRBJ1-2; D might be TRBD1 (6 bases). The CDR3 runs to 13 residues. The germline CDR1 and CDR2 sequences are LNHDA and SQIVND (reference sequence). CDR3 protein: CASSLRQARGFTF. Here the CDR3 DNA reads TGTGCCAGTAGCCTCAGACAGGCGAGGGGCTTCACCTTC.

Worth noting for this clonotype: A much larger clone lies one base from this, so it may be a read error. This CDR3 fails to terminate in the conserved phenylalanine or tryptophan, so it likely reflects a read error. V and J are TRBV9 and TRBJ1-2, with 8 bases lining up with TRBD1. After removal of 0 bases from V and 5 bases from J, the junction contained 12 bases not matched to a gene. In germline, CDR1 is SGDLS, CDR2 YYNGEE. There are 17 residues in the CDR3. CDR3: CASSVASRTGLGYGYTL. CDR3 in DNA: TGTGCCAGCAGCGTAGCTTCACGGACAGGGCTGGGGTATGGCTACACCCTC.

This clonotype has a count of ten or more. The rearrangement joins TRBV7-6 to TRBJ2-3; the D gene is possibly TRBD2 (5 bases). Germline V gene lookup returns CDR1 SGHVS and CDR2 FNYEAQ. CDR3 size: 13 residues. Trimming cost V 5 bases and J 6 bases, with 12 bases left between them. CDR3 residues: CASSPPRGDTQYF. CDR3 in DNA: TGTGCCAGCAGCCCCCCCCGAGGGGATACGCAGTATTTT. The entire variable domain, with the rest obtained from reference TRBV7-6 and TRBJ2-3, is as follows: GAGVSQSPRYKVTKRGQDVALRCDPISGHVSLYWYRQALGQGPEFLTYFNYEAQQDKSGLPNDRFSAERPEGSISTLTIQRTEQRDSAMYRCASSPPRGDTQYFGPGTRLTVL.

With regard to this clonotype: Mismatch with germline at one junction end may stem from a read error. This chain uses TRBV20-1 with TRBJ2-1, with 8 bases lining up with TRBD2. The germline V gene has CDR1 DFQATT and CDR2 SNEGSKA (reference sequence). The CDR3 spans 16 residues. The CDR3 is CCARDPGVAGRNEQFF. The CDR3 DNA follows: TGCTGTGCTAGAGACCCCGGAGTAGCGGGGAGGAATGAGCAGTTCTTC.

This clonotype was detected many times. This sequence joins TRBV7-9 and TRBJ1-6; perhaps TRBD1 as D (6 bases). This CDR3 has 16 residues. V lost 5 bases to trimming and J lost 7 bases, with 18 bases between them. CDR1 and CDR2 (germline): SEHNR, FQNEAQ (reference sequence). The chain's CDR3 is CASSPSPQGTNSPLHF. The CDR3 DNA is TGTGCCAGCAGCCCTTCGCCCCAGGGGACCAATTCACCCCTCCACTTT.

The chain couples TRBV18 to TRBJ1-6; TRBD1 might be the D (5 bases). Germline CDR1 KGHSH, CDR2 LQKENI. This CDR3 spans 15 amino acids. V lost 0 bases and J 10 bases, leaving 13 bases between the germline ends. CDR3 sequence: CASSPPTAQKSPLHF. For the CDR3, the DNA is TGTGCCAGCTCACCACCGACAGCCCAGAAATCACCCCTCCACTTT.

As DNA, the CDR3 is TGCAGTGCTAGAGATCCGATAGTTAACTACGAGCAGTACTTC. This translates into CSARDPIVNYEQYF. The rearrangement uses TRBV20-1 and TRBJ2-7, with unresolved D. The CDR3 is 14 amino acids. Germline V gene lookup returns CDR1 DFQATT and CDR2 SNEGSKA (reference sequence). Trimming cost V 0 bases and J 3 bases, with 12 bases left between them.

The V gene is TRBV24-1, the J gene TRBJ1-1; D gene uncertain. Germline V CDR1 and CDR2: KGHDR, SFDVKD. The CDR3 runs 14 residues. V lost 3 bases and J 0 bases, leaving 7 bases between the germline ends. The CDR3 spells CATSDAGMNTEAFF. Here the CDR3 DNA reads TGTGCCACCAGTGATGCCGGGATGAACACTGAAGCTTTCTTT.

The chain links TRBV20-1 to TRBJ1-4; TRBD1 matches at 7 bases. Germline-derived CDR1 and CDR2 are DFQATT and SNEGSKA (reference sequence). V lost 5 bases, J lost 5 bases, and 5 bases stayed unmatched. The CDR3 totals 13 residues. In DNA, the CDR3 is TGCAGTGCTCCGGGACAGATGAATGAAAAACTGTTTTTT. Its translation is CSAPGQMNEKLFF.

This clonotype was seen at least ten times. The chain joins TRBV7-9 to TRBJ1-2, with D possibly matching TRBD1 (5 bases). Trimming left V 2 bases short and J 2 bases short, with 12 bases between. Germline V lookup: CDR1 SEHNR, CDR2 FQNEAQ (reference sequence). The CDR3 is 15 residues long. CDR3 DNA sequence: TGTGCCAGCAGCTTAATGACAGACAGAAACTATGGCTACACCTTC. Translating gives CASSLMTDRNYGYTF.

Turning to this clonotype: This may arise from a read error, as a much more abundant clone is one base away. The gene calls are TRBV6-5 and TRBJ2-4; D may match TRBD1 or TRBD2 (6 bases each). The J call may not be correct, given that the DNA end is closer to TRBJ2-7. The germline V gene has CDR1 MNHEY and CDR2 SVGAGI. The CDR3 is made up of 16 amino acids. This CDR3 is CASSYLGGQGSYEQYF. Here the CDR3 DNA reads TGTGCCAGCAGTTACTTAGGGGGGCAGGGATCCTACGAGCAGTACTTC.

The rearrangement joins TRBV3-1 to TRBJ2-1, with D possibly matching TRBD1 (6 bases). This CDR3 comprises 16 residues. V gave up 2 bases and J gave up 2 bases, with 13 bases separating them. The germline gives CDR1 LGHDT, CDR2 YNNKEL (reference sequence). The chain's CDR3 is CASSQLGGGAYNEQFF. CDR3 nucleotide sequence: TGTGCCAGCAGCCAACTAGGGGGTGGGGCCTACAATGAGCAGTTCTTC.

This clonotype was seen many times. V gene TRBV18 combines with J gene TRBJ2-5, with 9 nucleotides matching TRBD1. There are 14 residues in the CDR3. The ends lost 2 bases at V and 4 bases at J; junction bases unmatched: 2. The germline gives CDR1 KGHSH, CDR2 LQKENI. CDR3 DNA sequence: TGTGCCAGCTCACCAAGGACAGGGGTAGAGACCCAGTACTTC. It translates to CASSPRTGVETQYF.

CDR3 sequence reads: CASSPDSLAGARNEQYF. CDR3 in DNA: TGTGCCAGCAGTCCCGACTCCCTAGCGGGGGCCAGGAATGAGCAGTACTTC. The V and J genes are TRBV27 and TRBJ2-5; 10 bases are a match to TRBD2. This CDR3 has 17 residues. Germline trimming cut 5 bases from V and 11 bases from J; bases unmatched to any gene: 20. From germline, CDR1 is MNHEY and CDR2 SMNVEV (reference sequence).